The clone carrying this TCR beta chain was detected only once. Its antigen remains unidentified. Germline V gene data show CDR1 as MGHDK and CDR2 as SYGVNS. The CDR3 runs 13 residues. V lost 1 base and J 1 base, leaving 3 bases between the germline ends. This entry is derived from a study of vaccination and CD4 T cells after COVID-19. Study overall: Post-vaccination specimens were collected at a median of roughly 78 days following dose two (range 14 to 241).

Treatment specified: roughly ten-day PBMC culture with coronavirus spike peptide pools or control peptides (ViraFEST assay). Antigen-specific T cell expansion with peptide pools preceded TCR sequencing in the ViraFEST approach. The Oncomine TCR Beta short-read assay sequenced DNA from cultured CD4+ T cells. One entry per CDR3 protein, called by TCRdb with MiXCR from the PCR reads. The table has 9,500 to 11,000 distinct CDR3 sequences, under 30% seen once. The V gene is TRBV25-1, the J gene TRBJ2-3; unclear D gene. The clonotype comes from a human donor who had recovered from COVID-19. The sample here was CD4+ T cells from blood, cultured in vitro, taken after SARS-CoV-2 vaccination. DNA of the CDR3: TGTGCCAGCAGTGAATCCGGCACAGATACGCAGTATTTT. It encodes CASSESGTDTQYF. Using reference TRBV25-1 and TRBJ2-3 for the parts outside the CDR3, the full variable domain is EADIYQTPRYLVIGTGKKITLECSQTMGHDKMYWYQQDPGMELHLIHYSYGVNSTEKGDLSSESTVSRIRTEHFPLTLESARPSHTSQYLCASSESGTDTQYFGPGTRLTVL.